Sequencing of this T cell receptor (beta chain) was carried out in a study of CD8 T cells in ankylosing spondylitis. General study findings and limits: Disease-linked clones proved CD8+ and comparatively uncommon in peripheral blood. Some of the motif variants had earlier been found in reactive arthritis patients' fluid and blood. Apparently characteristic of ankylosing spondylitis blood was a TCR beta motif (eight highly homologous variants). Disease-linked clones reportedly concentrated significantly in matched ankylosing spondylitis synovial fluid.

It was by quantitative 5'-RACE with molecular barcodes that TCR beta libraries were made. In TCRdb, the 5' RACE reads were re-called with MiXCR into one record per CDR3 protein. The sample records about 450,000 distinct CDR3 sequences, approximately 26% being singletons. This clonotype was observed a handful of times. Antigen specificity is unknown. The clonotype originates from a male donor with ankylosing spondylitis. The sequencing sample was made of blood, either unsorted or a sorted T cell fraction (not recorded which).

This chain's CDR3 is CAISAGTVNTGELFF. In DNA, the CDR3 is TGTGCCATCAGTGCTGGGACAGTGAACACCGGGGAGCTGTTTTTT. This chain joins TRBV10-3 and TRBJ2-2; 7 bases align to TRBD1. The CDR3 sequence is 15 residues long. Germline V gives CDR1 ENHRY, CDR2 SYGVKD. V shed 4 bases, J shed 1 base, and the junction held 3 bases outside the gene matches.